This TCR beta chain stems from a study of somatic mutations in cytotoxic T cells in rheumatoid arthritis. Clones were read by immunoSEQ multiplex PCR, and TCRdb kept only the in-frame ones, dropping some. The table shows approximately 5,500 clones, with 70% to 85% occurring only once. CDR1 and CDR2 from the germline V gene are MNHEY and SMNVEV (reference sequence). There are 15 residues in the CDR3. V lost 2 bases to trimming and J lost 5 bases, with 10 bases between them. The sequenced material came from CD8+ T cells sorted from blood. This clonotype was sampled from an adult with rheumatoid arthritis. This chain connects TRBV27 to TRBJ1-6, with a possible D match to TRBD1 (6 bases). The CDR3 region is CASSLMRGNNSPLHF. The DNA for the CDR3 is TGTGCCAGCAGTTTAATGAGGGGGAATAATTCACCCCTCCACTTT.